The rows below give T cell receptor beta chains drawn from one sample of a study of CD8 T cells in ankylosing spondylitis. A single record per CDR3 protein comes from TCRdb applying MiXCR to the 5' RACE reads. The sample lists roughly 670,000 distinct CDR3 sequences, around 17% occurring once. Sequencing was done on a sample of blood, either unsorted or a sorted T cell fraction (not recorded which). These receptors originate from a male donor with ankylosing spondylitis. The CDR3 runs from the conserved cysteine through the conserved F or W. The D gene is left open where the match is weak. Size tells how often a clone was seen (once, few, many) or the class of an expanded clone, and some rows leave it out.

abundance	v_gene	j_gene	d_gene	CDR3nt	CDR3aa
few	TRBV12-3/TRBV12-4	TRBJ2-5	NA	TGTGCCAGCAGTTTCCTGGAGACTAAAGAGACCCAGTACTTC	CASSFLETKETQYF
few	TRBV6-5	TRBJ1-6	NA	TGTGCCAGCAGTTACTCGAGGTGGGACAACTCACCCCTCCACTTT	CASSYSRWDNSPLHF
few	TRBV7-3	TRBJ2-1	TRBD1	TGTGCCAGCAGTCCCGGGACAGGGGGAAACAATGAGCAGTTCTTC	CASSPGTGGNNEQFF
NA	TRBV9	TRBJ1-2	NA	TGTGCCAGCAGCGTAGACGAGAGGGGCGGCTACACCTTC	CASSVDERGGYTF
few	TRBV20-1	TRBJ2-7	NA	TGCAGTGCTATCCAGGGAGTGAGCCCATACGAGCAGTACTTC	CSAIQGVSPYEQYF
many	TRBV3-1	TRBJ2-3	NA	TGTGCCAGCAGCCTCTATCTTGATACGCAGTATTTT	CASSLYLDTQYF
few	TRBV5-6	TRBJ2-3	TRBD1	TGTGCCAGCAGCACGGGGACAGGGGGTTGGGCAGATACGCAGTATTTT	CASSTGTGGWADTQYF
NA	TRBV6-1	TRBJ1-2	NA	TGTGCCAGCAGTCCCGGGGGGGGTGGAGGTAACTATGGCTACACCTTC	CASSPGGGGGNYGYTF
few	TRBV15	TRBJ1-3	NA	TGTGCCACCAGCAGAGATAAGGGACTTGGAAACACCATATATTTT	CATSRDKGLGNTIYF
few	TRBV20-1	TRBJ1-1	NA	TGCAGTGCTAGCCCCTGGGGCACGAACACTGAAGCTTTCTTT	CSASPWGTNTEAFF
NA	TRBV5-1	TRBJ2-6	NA	TGCGCCAGCACTCCCTCTCCGGGCTCTGGGGCCAACGTCCTGACTTTC	CASTPSPGSGANVLTF
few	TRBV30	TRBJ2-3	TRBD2	TGTGCCTGCCGCGCGGACGGGGGGAACACAGATACGCAGTATTTT	CACRADGGNTDTQYF
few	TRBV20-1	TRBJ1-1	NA	TGCAGTGCTAGAGATCTAAGACAGGTAGTGAACACTGAAGCTTTCTTT	CSARDLRQVVNTEAFF
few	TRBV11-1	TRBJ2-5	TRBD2	TGTGCCAGCAGCCAAGGACTAGCGGGGGGGCAGTACGAAGAGACCCAGTACTTC	CASSQGLAGGQYEETQYF
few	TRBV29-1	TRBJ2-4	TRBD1	TGCAGCGTTGACAGGGGGCCGGGCATTCAGTACTTC	CSVDRGPGIQYF
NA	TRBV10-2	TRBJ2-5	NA	TGCGCCAGCAACCCGGGACCCAAGGGGGAGACCCAGTACTTC	CASNPGPKGETQYF
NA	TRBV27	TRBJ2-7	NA	TGTGCCAGCAGAACGGGGACGGAGTCCTACGAGCAGTACTTC	CASRTGTESYEQYF
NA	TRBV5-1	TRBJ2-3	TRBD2	TGCGCCAGCAGCTTCGGCGGGAGTCCCCCAGATACGCAGTATTTT	CASSFGGSPPDTQYF
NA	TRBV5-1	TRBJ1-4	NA	TGCGCCAGCAGCTTGGCGGTTAATGAAAAACTGTTTTTT	CASSLAVNEKLFF
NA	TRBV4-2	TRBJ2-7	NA	TGTGCCAGCAGCCAAGATCAAGGGTACGAGCAGTACTTC	CASSQDQGYEQYF
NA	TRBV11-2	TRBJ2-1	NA	TGTGCCAGCAGCTTAGTTTCGAAGGTGTATGAGCAGTTCTTC	CASSLVSKVYEQFF
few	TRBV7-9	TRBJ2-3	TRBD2	TGTGCCAGCAGCTCTGGACTAGCGGGGACTAGCACAGATACGCAGTATTTT	CASSSGLAGTSTDTQYF